Below, 5 T cell receptor beta chains from the same sample are listed, as sequenced in a study of blood T cell repertoires in COVID-19 (dated by TCRdb to 2020 to 2022). The library was obtained by the immunoSEQ multiplex PCR assay. TCRdb mirrors the immuneACCESS table, restricted to in-frame sequences. Some clones are absent from its copies; in checked studies, under half trace to an unresolved V gene, and the reason for the others is unknown. The sample data list more than 85,000 clones, and approximately 80% of these were observed just once. 5.5% to 8% of the sample is taken by the ten largest. The sample comprised peripheral blood. All receptors come from a woman in her forties or fifties with acute or convalescent COVID-19.

A single count supports this clone. V gene TRBV5-6 combines with J gene TRBJ1-1, with 8 bases aligning to TRBD1. With 4 bases clipped from V and 1 base from J, the junction kept 6 bases outside the gene matches. In germline, CDR1 is SGHDT, CDR2 YYEEEE. This CDR3 is 15 amino acids long. The CDR3 region has the DNA TGTGCCAGCAGCGACAGCGGGACAGGGAACACTGAAGCTTTCTTT. This gives the protein CASSDSGTGNTEAFF.

The V gene is TRBV9, the J gene TRBJ1-1, with a tentative D call TRBD1 (5 bases). V was pared by 2 bases and J by 4 bases, with 12 bases between. The CDR3 runs to 14 residues. Germline values: CDR1 SGDLS, CDR2 YYNGEE. DNA for the CDR3: TGTGCCAGCAGCGTTAGTGTCGGGGGCACTGAAGCTTTCTTT. Its translation: CASSVSVGGTEAFF.

The rearrangement uses TRBV5-5 and TRBJ1-5; TRBD1 matches at 9 bases. The CDR3 loop spans 15 amino acids. V gave up 1 base and J gave up 6 bases; unmatched junction bases: 5. CDR1 SGHKS and CDR2 YYEKEE come from the germline V gene (reference sequence). CDR3 sequence: CASSLWDRDSQPQHF. CDR3 nucleotides: TGTGCCAGCAGCTTGTGGGACAGGGATTCTCAGCCCCAGCATTTT.

This clone was found a few times. V usage is TRBV7-2 and J usage is TRBJ2-1, with 7 bases matching TRBD2. Looked up from germline, CDR1 is SGHTA and CDR2 is FQGNSA. The CDR3 runs to 14 residues. The V segment lost 5 bases and the J segment 7 bases; nucleotides outside the gene matches: 8. CDR3 amino acids: CASSRYSGPNEQFF. The CDR3 DNA is TGTGCCAGCAGCAGGTATAGCGGGCCGAATGAGCAGTTCTTC.

The V call is TRBV5-1, the J call TRBJ1-4; D is unclear. Trimming took 0 bases from V and 9 from J, leaving 12 bases between them. The CDR3 length is 14 residues. Germline CDR1 reads SGHRS; CDR2 reads YFSETQ. CDR3 in amino acids: CASSLAPEAKKLFF. The CDR3 DNA is TGCGCCAGCAGCTTGGCCCCAGAGGCTAAAAAACTGTTTTTT.